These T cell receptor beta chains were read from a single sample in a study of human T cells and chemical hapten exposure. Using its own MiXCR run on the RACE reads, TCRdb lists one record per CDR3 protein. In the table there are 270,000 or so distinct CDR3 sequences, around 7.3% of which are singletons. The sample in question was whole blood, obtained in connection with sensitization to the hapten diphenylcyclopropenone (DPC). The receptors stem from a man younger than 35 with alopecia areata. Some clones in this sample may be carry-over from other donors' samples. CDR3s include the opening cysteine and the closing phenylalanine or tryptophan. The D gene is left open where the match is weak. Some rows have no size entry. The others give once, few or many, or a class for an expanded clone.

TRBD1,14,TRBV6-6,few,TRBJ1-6,CASSGQGENSPLHF,TGTGCCAGCAGCGGACAGGGGGAGAATTCACCCCTCCACTTT
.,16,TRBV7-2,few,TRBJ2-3,CASSLVGVGGTDTQYF,TGTGCCAGCAGCTTAGTCGGGGTAGGGGGCACAGATACGCAGTATTTT
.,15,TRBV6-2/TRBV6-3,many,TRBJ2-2,CASSTAGLFTGELFF,TGTGCCAGCAGTACCGCGGGGTTGTTCACCGGGGAGCTGTTTTTT
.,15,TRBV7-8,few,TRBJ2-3,CASSLARGNTDTQYF,TGTGCCAGCAGCTTAGCGCGTGGTAACACAGATACGCAGTATTTT
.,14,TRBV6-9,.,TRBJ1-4,CASSYLGWGEKLFF,TGTGCCAGCAGTTATCTTGGCTGGGGCGAAAAACTGTTTTTT
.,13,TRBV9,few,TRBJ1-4,CASSNPTNEKLFF,TGTGCCAGCAGTAACCCCACTAATGAAAAACTGTTTTTT
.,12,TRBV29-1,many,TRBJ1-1,CSVTQDRTEAFF,TGCAGCGTGACCCAGGATCGGACTGAAGCTTTCTTT
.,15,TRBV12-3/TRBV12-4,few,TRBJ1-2,CASSPPNIVSQGYTF,TGTGCCAGCAGTCCGCCCAACATAGTTAGTCAAGGCTACACCTTC
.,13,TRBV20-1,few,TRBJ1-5,CSARYREARPQHF,TGCAGTGCTAGATACAGGGAGGCAAGGCCCCAGCATTTT
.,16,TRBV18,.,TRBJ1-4,CASSPFRAATNEKLFF,TGTGCCAGCTCACCTTTTAGGGCGGCAACTAATGAAAAACTGTTTTTT